Reported below is one TCR beta chain. This entry belongs to a study of blood T cell repertoires in COVID-19. Turning to the study itself: Acute and convalescent COVID-19 samples came from the United States, Italy and Spain. Sample material is recorded as cDNA or gDNA derived from T cells, B-cell-depleted T cells, or PBMCs.

In the authors' methods: By means of reference gene primer amplification, nucleated cell counts were estimated. Assay: immunoSEQ multiplex PCR; the TCRdb copy retains only in-frame clones and omits some. That table furnishes V, J and clone size, whereas the DNA furnished D and trimming. The sample lists about 55,000 clones, more than 85% occurring once. CDR1 and CDR2 from the germline V gene are MGHRA and YSYEKL. V was shortened by 4 bases and J by 8 bases, with 29 bases between the two germline ends. This CDR3 has 18 residues. This rearrangement joins TRBV4-1 to TRBJ1-1, with a possible D match to TRBD1 (6 bases). Sequencing used peripheral blood. This clonotype was obtained from a human donor with active COVID-19. The donor label of this sample is uncertain. CDR3 sequence: CASSREDGRRRGTGEAFF. For the CDR3, the DNA is TGCGCCAGCAGCCGGGAAGACGGGAGGCGGAGGGGGACTGGGGAAGCTTTCTTT.